The T cell receptor (beta chain) described here comes from a study of blood T cell repertoires in COVID-19. Study summary: Sites across the United States, Italy and Spain contributed samples from acute and convalescent COVID-19. PBMCs, B-cell-depleted T cells, or T cells provided the cDNA or gDNA that made up the material.

Authors' processing steps: Amplification from reference gene primers served as the basis for estimated nucleated cell counts. The method was immunoSEQ multiplex PCR; TCRdb's version includes in-frame clones alone and lacks a portion of them. V, J and clone size reflect that table, while D and trimming were determined from the DNA. The data hold 210,000 or so clones, with roughly 88% observed a single time. Worth noting for this clone: Sequence at one end of the junction differs from germline and may be a read error.

Germline V gives CDR1 SGHRS, CDR2 YFSETQ. The CDR3 is 13 residues long. The source material was peripheral blood. This chain joins TRBV5-1 and TRBJ2-2, with D perhaps TRBD2 (5 bases). The origin of this receptor is a middle-aged woman who had recovered from COVID-19. The CDR3 region has the DNA TGCGCCAGTTCCGACCGACCCCCCGGGAAGCTGTTTTTT. Protein: CASSDRPPGKLFF.